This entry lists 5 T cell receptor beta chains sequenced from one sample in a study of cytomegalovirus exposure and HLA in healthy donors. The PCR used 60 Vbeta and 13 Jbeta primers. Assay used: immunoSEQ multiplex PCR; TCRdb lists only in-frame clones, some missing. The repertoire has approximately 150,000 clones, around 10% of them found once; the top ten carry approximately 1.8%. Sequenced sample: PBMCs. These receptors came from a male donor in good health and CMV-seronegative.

CDR3: CASSESSASQYF. The CDR3 nucleotides are TGTGCCAGCTCAGAATCTTCCGCGTCGCAGTACTTC. V and J are TRBV18 and TRBJ2-7; D ambiguous. Looked up from germline, CDR1 is KGHSH and CDR2 is LQKENI. Trimming pared 5 bases from V and 9 bases from J, leaving 14 bases between. The CDR3 spans 12 residues.

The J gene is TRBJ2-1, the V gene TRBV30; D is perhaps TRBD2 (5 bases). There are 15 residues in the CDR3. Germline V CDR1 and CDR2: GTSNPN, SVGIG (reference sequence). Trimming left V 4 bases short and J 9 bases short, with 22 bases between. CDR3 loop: CAWTLKTILFGEQFF. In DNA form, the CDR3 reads TGTGCCTGGACCCTTAAGACTATCCTATTTGGTGAGCAGTTCTTC.

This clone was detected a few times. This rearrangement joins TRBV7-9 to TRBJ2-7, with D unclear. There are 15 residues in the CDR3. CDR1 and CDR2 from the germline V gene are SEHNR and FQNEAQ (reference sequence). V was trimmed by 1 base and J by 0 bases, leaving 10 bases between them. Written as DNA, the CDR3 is TGTGCCAGCAGCTTAGGAATTACCAGCTCCTACGAGCAGTACTTC. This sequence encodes CASSLGITSSYEQYF.

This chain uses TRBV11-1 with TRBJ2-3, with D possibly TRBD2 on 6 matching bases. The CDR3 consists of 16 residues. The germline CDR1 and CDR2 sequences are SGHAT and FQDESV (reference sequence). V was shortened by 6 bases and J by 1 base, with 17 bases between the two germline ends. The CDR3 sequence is CASRERGAGGTDTQYF. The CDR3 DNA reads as TGTGCCAGCAGAGAAAGGGGAGCGGGCGGCACAGATACGCAGTATTTT.

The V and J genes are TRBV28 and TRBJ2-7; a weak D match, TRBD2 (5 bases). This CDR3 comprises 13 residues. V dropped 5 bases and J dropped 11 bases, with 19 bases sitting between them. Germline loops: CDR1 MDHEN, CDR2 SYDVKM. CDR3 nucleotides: TGTGCCAGCAGTCCTGCCCTTGGGCGGGCGGAGTACTTC. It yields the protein CASSPALGRAEYF.